The 32 T cell receptor beta chains listed next were all sequenced from one sample in a study of beta chain features in type 1 diabetes. Reverse transcription of all isolated RNA meant that expressed TCRB transcripts were sequenced. The repertoire was sequenced with immunoSEQ multiplex PCR; TCRdb's copy has only in-frame clones and lacks some. In the table there are 200,000 to 250,000 clones, around 9.6% of which are singletons. Sequenced input: naive CD4+ T cells from blood. The source of these receptors is a woman younger than 35 in good health.

This clone has more than one count but fewer than ten. This chain uses TRBV28 with TRBJ2-5; TRBD1 is a possible D gene (7 bases). The DNA end is a closer match to TRBJ2-7, so the J assignment may be wrong. The CDR3 covers 15 residues. The germline CDR1 and CDR2 sequences are MDHEN and SYDVKM. CDR3 sequence reads: CASSPGDSSSYEQYF. Written as DNA, the CDR3 is TGTGCCAGCAGTCCGGGGGACAGTTCGTCCTACGAGCAGTACTTC.

The V and J genes are TRBV11-2 and TRBJ1-1; possibly TRBD1 for D (5 bases). V was cut by 5 bases and J by 5 bases, with 15 bases left in between. The CDR3 has 14 residues. Germline V gives CDR1 SGHAT, CDR2 FQNNGV. CDR3 DNA sequence: TGTGCCAGCAGCGACCAAAACAGGTGGACTGAAGCTTTCTTT. This gives the protein CASSDQNRWTEAFF.

The rearrangement uses TRBV25-1 and TRBJ2-5, with 8 nucleotides matching TRBD2. Trimming removed 3 bases from V and 5 bases from J; junction bases left unmatched: 5. There are 14 residues in the CDR3. Germline-derived CDR1 and CDR2 are MGHDK and SYGVNS. CDR3: CASSEAGGWETQYF. The CDR3, as DNA: TGTGCCAGCAGTGAGGCGGGAGGTTGGGAGACCCAGTACTTC. Full variable domain (remainder filled in from reference TRBV25-1 and TRBJ2-5): EADIYQTPRYLVIGTGKKITLECSQTMGHDKMYWYQQDPGMELHLIHYSYGVNSTEKGDLSSESTVSRIRTEHFPLTLESARPSHTSQYLCASSEAGGWETQYFGPGTRLLVL.

Note on this clone: One base away lies a much larger clone, so this may be a sequencing read error. The chain links TRBV2 to TRBJ2-5; 7 nucleotides match TRBD2. TRBJ2-7 matches the DNA end more closely, so the J call is doubtful. This CDR3 is built from 12 residues. Germline lookup yields CDR1 SNHLY and CDR2 FYNNEI. DNA of the CDR3: TGTGCCAGCAGTGGGGACTACTACGAGCAGTACTTC. It specifies CASSGDYYEQYF.

This clone has a count of ten or more. This chain's CDR3 is CSVERAGANVLTF. The CDR3 DNA reads as TGCAGCGTTGAGAGGGCTGGGGCCAACGTCCTGACTTTC. V usage is TRBV29-1 and J usage is TRBJ2-6, with a possible D match to TRBD2 (5 bases). The CDR3 runs to 13 residues. Per germline, CDR1 SQVTM and CDR2 ANQGSEA. Trimming cost V 3 bases and J 2 bases, with 5 bases left between them.

Comment on this clone: This specimen includes other DNA sequences encoding the same CDR3. This chain links TRBV4-2 with TRBJ1-1; a possible D gene is TRBD1 (5 bases). V lost 2 bases and J lost 0, with 7 bases in between. This CDR3 comprises 14 residues. The germline V gene encodes CDR1 LGHNA and CDR2 YNFKEQ. This CDR3 reads CASSQSGLNTEAFF. For the CDR3, the DNA is TGTGCCAGCAGCCAATCAGGGCTGAACACTGAAGCTTTCTTT.

This clone was counted only a few times. The gene calls are TRBV11-1 and TRBJ1-1; D may be TRBD1 (6 bases). The germline V and J ends were trimmed by 3 bases and 1 base, with 9 bases remaining between them. The CDR3 is 14 amino acids. Germline assignment: CDR1 SGHAT and CDR2 FQDESV (reference sequence). CDR3 nucleotide sequence: TGTGCCAGCAGCTTCAGGGGTTGGAACACTGAAGCTTTCTTT. The encoded protein is CASSFRGWNTEAFF.

This clone was seen at least ten times. This rearrangement joins TRBV29-1 to TRBJ2-1; D is perhaps TRBD2 (5 bases). This CDR3 region has 13 residues. The germline V gene has CDR1 SQVTM and CDR2 ANQGSEA. Trimming cost V 2 bases and J 5 bases, with 10 bases left between them. CDR3 protein: CSVERGRNNEQFF. CDR3 coding DNA: TGCAGCGTTGAACGGGGAAGGAACAATGAGCAGTTCTTC.

The V and J genes are TRBV5-4 and TRBJ1-2; a possible D gene is TRBD1 (6 bases). Trimming stripped 0 bases from V and 5 bases from J, with 14 bases between. Germline V gene data show CDR1 as SGHNT and CDR2 as YYREEE (reference sequence). This CDR3 spans 15 amino acids. The CDR3 DNA follows: TGTGCCAGCAGCTTGGGTGTGGGCAGGGGTTATGGCTACACCTTC. Its translation is CASSLGVGRGYGYTF.

This clone was seen a handful of times. The chain employs TRBV30 and TRBJ1-2, with D possibly being TRBD1 (6 bases). This CDR3 spans 12 amino acids. The V and J ends lost 3 bases and 3 bases respectively, with 8 bases between them. Germline CDR1 reads GTSNPN; CDR2 reads SVGIG (reference sequence). CDR3 region: CAWRGAYYGYTF. Written as DNA, the CDR3 is TGTGCCTGGAGGGGGGCCTACTATGGCTACACCTTC.

The J gene is TRBJ2-3, the V gene TRBV19; the D gene is possibly TRBD2 (6 bases). CDR3 length equals 15 residues. Trimming took off 3 bases at V and 9 bases at J, with 19 bases between the two ends. CDR1 and CDR2 (germline): LNHDA, SQIVND (reference sequence). The chain's CDR3 is CASSISDVRGGTQYF. The CDR3 nucleotides read TGTGCCAGTAGTATTTCCGATGTGCGAGGAGGGACGCAGTATTTT.

This clone has just a few counts. This chain connects TRBV5-4 to TRBJ2-1; 9 nucleotides line up with TRBD1. Germline loops: CDR1 SGHNT, CDR2 YYREEE (reference sequence). The junction had 4 bases not matched to a gene; V was cut back by 3 bases and J by 3 bases. The CDR3 is 15 amino acids. As DNA, the CDR3 is TGTGCCAGCAGCTCCACAGGGGGCAACTACAATGAGCAGTTCTTC. Protein sequence: CASSSTGGNYNEQFF.

The rearrangement links TRBV6-5 to TRBJ2-7, with TRBD1 matching over 7 bases. Germline CDR1 MNHEY, CDR2 SVGAGI. J was trimmed by 0 bases and V by 4 bases; bases with no gene match: 9. The CDR3 loop spans 16 amino acids. CDR3 DNA sequence: TGTGCCAGCAGTTCCCCCCGACAGGGCAGCTCCTACGAGCAGTACTTC. Protein product: CASSSPRQGSSYEQYF.

The V gene is TRBV5-1, the J gene TRBJ2-7; 8 positions agree with TRBD1. CDR3 length: 15 residues. V lost 2 bases, J lost 1 base, and 5 bases stayed unmatched. The V gene's germline CDR1 is SGHRS and CDR2 YFSETQ. CDR3 protein: CASSFSGTGSYEQYF. The DNA for the CDR3 is TGCGCCAGCAGCTTCTCCGGGACAGGATCCTACGAGCAGTACTTC. Together with reference TRBV5-1 and TRBJ2-7, the CDR3 gives the full variable domain: KAGVTQTPRYLIKTRGQQVTLSCSPISGHRSVSWYQQTPGQGLQFLFEYFSETQRNKGNFPGRFSGRQFSNSRSEMNVSTLELGDSALYLCASSFSGTGSYEQYFGPGTRLTVT.

In the case of this clone: A read error may account for a junction end that differs from germline. The chain couples TRBV2 to TRBJ2-5; D is possibly TRBD1 (6 bases). The CDR3 extends over 14 amino acids. Looked up from germline, CDR1 is SNHLY and CDR2 is FYNNEI. This CDR3 reads CASREGTYQETQYF. In nucleotides, the CDR3 is TGTGCCAGCAGGGAAGGGACATACCAAGAGACCCAGTACTTC.

The chain has TRBV5-1 and TRBJ2-7; 9 bases match TRBD2. The germline V gene encodes CDR1 SGHRS and CDR2 YFSETQ. This CDR3 region has 16 residues. V trimming: 1 base; J trimming: 5 bases; junction bases outside the gene matches: 10. CDR3 sequence: CASSLSRAGGPNEQYF. The CDR3 DNA follows: TGCGCCAGCAGCTTGAGTAGGGCGGGAGGGCCGAACGAGCAGTACTTC.

The chain employs TRBV7-8 and TRBJ2-1; TRBD2 matches 12 bases. CDR1 is SGHVS, CDR2 FQNEAQ, per germline. This CDR3 is built from 17 residues. The V gene end was trimmed by 1 base and the J gene end by 8 bases; junction bases not matched to a gene: 9. CDR3 loop: CASSLGLAGGLVHEQFF. The CDR3 DNA follows: TGTGCCAGCAGCTTAGGGCTAGCGGGGGGGTTGGTCCATGAGCAGTTCTTC.

The J gene is TRBJ2-7, the V gene TRBV5-4; TRBD2 matches 15 bases. CDR1 and CDR2 (germline): SGHNT, YYREEE (reference sequence). The CDR3 length is 16 residues. V lost 4 bases and J lost 0; bases outside the gene matches: 2. CDR3 in DNA: TGTGCCAGCAGCCCGGGACTAGCGGGGGGCTCCTACGAGCAGTACTTC. It yields the protein CASSPGLAGGSYEQYF.

The chain combines TRBV9 with TRBJ2-2; 11 bases are a match to TRBD2. Germline trimming cut 3 bases from V and 5 bases from J; bases unmatched to any gene: 9. CDR3 length: 17 amino acids. The germline V gene has CDR1 SGDLS and CDR2 YYNGEE. The DNA of the CDR3 is TGTGCCAGCAGCGCATTTAGCGGGGGGGCAAGAACCGGGGAGCTGTTTTTT. Protein product: CASSAFSGGARTGELFF.

This clone has more than one count but fewer than ten. V gene TRBV5-1 combines with J gene TRBJ2-7, with 7 bases that match TRBD1. In germline, CDR1 is SGHRS, CDR2 YFSETQ. Trimming took 4 bases from V and 6 from J; bases not matched to a gene: 4. The CDR3 contains 12 residues. CDR3 in DNA: TGCGCCAGCAGCCCCGGGACAGTCGAGCAGTACTTC. Its translation: CASSPGTVEQYF.

This clone was seen more than once but under ten times. The chain joins TRBV30 to TRBJ1-1; unclear D gene. CDR3 length: 11 residues. Trimming took off 6 bases at V and 1 base at J, with 6 bases between the two ends. CDR1 GTSNPN and CDR2 SVGIG come from the germline V gene (reference sequence). In DNA, the CDR3 is TGTGCCTGCCCGGGGAACACTGAAGCTTTCTTT. The encoded protein is CACPGNTEAFF.

This chain joins TRBV6-5 and TRBJ2-7, with 11 bases that match TRBD2. The trim removed 4 bases at V and 3 bases at J, leaving 5 bases unmatched. The CDR3 sequence is 15 residues long. Germline V CDR1 and CDR2: MNHEY, SVGAGI. The CDR3 sequence is CASSSPGTSGYEQYF. The CDR3 DNA follows: TGTGCCAGCAGTTCCCCCGGGACTAGCGGCTACGAGCAGTACTTC.

Points on this clone: The sample holds other DNA sequences that translate to the same CDR3. The chain joins TRBV11-1 to TRBJ1-1; D not certain. CDR3 length equals 12 residues. Between the trimmed V and J ends, which lost 2 bases and 2 bases, there was a span of 3 bases. Looked up from germline, CDR1 is SGHAT and CDR2 is FQDESV (reference sequence). CDR3 protein: CASSLSNTEAFF. DNA of the CDR3: TGTGCCAGCAGCTTATCAAACACTGAAGCTTTCTTT.

This clone has just a few counts. This chain connects TRBV5-1 to TRBJ2-7; 10 bases agree with TRBD1. Germline CDR1 reads SGHRS; CDR2 reads YFSETQ. The CDR3 extends over 15 amino acids. J was trimmed by 6 bases and V by 1 base; bases with no gene match: 7. Here the CDR3 reads CASSLIRQGAGEQYF. In DNA form, the CDR3 reads TGCGCCAGCAGCTTGATCAGACAGGGGGCCGGCGAGCAGTACTTC.

The CDR3 region is CASARDSYNSPLHF. The CDR3 DNA reads as TGTGCCAGCGCCCGGGACTCCTATAATTCACCCCTCCACTTT. This chain uses TRBV2 with TRBJ1-6, with D hard to call. Germline lookup yields CDR1 SNHLY and CDR2 FYNNEI. V was clipped by 8 bases and J by 0 bases, with 8 bases between them. The CDR3 runs to 14 residues.

This clone was detected a few times. The chain combines TRBV10-3 with TRBJ2-5; D not resolved. CDR1 and CDR2 (germline): ENHRY, SYGVKD. This CDR3 has 14 amino acids. V lost 3 bases and J 4 bases, leaving 12 bases between the germline ends. CDR3 sequence: CAISDSAGLETQYF. The CDR3 DNA reads TGTGCCATCAGTGATTCGGCCGGGTTAGAGACCCAGTACTTC.

This chain uses TRBV12-5 with TRBJ2-7; D not resolved. CDR1 is LGHNT and CDR2 is FRNRAP in the germline V gene. Trimming removed 2 bases at V and 1 base at J, with 12 bases between. The CDR3 is 15 residues long. The CDR3 region has the DNA TGTGCTAGTGGTTTGTTCCTGTCCGGTTCCTACGAGCAGTACTTC. It codes for CASGLFLSGSYEQYF.

The V call is TRBV2, the J call TRBJ2-3; 7 nucleotides agree with TRBD2. The germline CDR1 and CDR2 sequences are SNHLY and FYNNEI. The CDR3 sequence is 14 residues long. V was pared by 5 bases and J by 6 bases, with 8 bases of the junction left unmatched. In DNA, the CDR3 is TGTGCCAGCAGTCGGGACTACCGCCCCGATACGCAGTATTTT. Translation: CASSRDYRPDTQYF.

This chain links TRBV7-8 with TRBJ2-7, with 9 bases aligning to TRBD1. The CDR3 extends over 15 amino acids. Germline V gives CDR1 SGHVS, CDR2 FQNEAQ. V shed 4 bases, J shed 3 bases, and the junction held 7 bases outside the gene matches. DNA of the CDR3: TGTGCCAGCAGCTCCCGGGACAGGGTAGGCTACGAGCAGTACTTC. Translating it yields CASSSRDRVGYEQYF.

A single count supports this clone. The rearrangement uses TRBV9 and TRBJ1-1; D is possibly TRBD1 (5 bases). This CDR3 region has 15 residues. V lost 3 bases, J lost 4 bases, and 16 bases lay in between. Germline CDR1 SGDLS, CDR2 YYNGEE. This CDR3 reads CASSAYGGGGTEAFF. CDR3 coding DNA: TGTGCCAGCAGCGCCTACGGGGGGGGTGGCACTGAAGCTTTCTTT.

The chain uses TRBV18 and TRBJ2-3, with a tentative D call TRBD2 (6 bases). Trimming left V 3 bases short and J 5 bases short, with 9 bases between. Germline lookup yields CDR1 KGHSH and CDR2 LQKENI. The CDR3 is made up of 13 amino acids. The CDR3 is CASSPLGGDTQYF. CDR3 DNA sequence: TGTGCCAGCTCACCTCTCGGGGGAGATACGCAGTATTTT.

V gene TRBV30 combines with J gene TRBJ2-2; no definite D call. Germline V gene data show CDR1 as GTSNPN and CDR2 as SVGIG (reference sequence). The CDR3 is made up of 14 amino acids. The ends were cut back, 3 bases at V and 3 bases at J, with 11 bases in the middle. For the CDR3, the DNA is TGTGCCTGGAGGGGCACGAGAGACACCGGGGAGCTGTTTTTT. Translating gives CAWRGTRDTGELFF.